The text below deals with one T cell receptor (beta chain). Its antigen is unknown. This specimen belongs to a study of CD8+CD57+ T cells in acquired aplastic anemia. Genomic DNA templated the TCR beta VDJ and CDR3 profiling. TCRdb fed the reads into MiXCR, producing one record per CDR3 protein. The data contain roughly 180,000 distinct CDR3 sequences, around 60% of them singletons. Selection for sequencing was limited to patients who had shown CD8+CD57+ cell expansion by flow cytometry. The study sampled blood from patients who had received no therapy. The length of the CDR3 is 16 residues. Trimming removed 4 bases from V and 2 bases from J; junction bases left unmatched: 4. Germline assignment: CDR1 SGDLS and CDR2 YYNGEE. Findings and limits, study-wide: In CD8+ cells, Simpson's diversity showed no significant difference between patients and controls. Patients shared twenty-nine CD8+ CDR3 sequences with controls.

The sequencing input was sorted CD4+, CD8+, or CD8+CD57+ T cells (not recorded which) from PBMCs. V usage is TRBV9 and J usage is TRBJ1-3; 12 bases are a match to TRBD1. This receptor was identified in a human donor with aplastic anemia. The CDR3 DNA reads TGTGCCAGCAGCCCAGGGACAGGGGGCGCTGGAAACACCATATATTTT. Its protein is CASSPGTGGAGNTIYF.